The rows below give T cell receptor beta chains drawn from one sample of a study of Tregs in tolerant kidney transplant recipients. Repertoires were generated with immunoSEQ multiplex PCR, while TCRdb's copy carries only in-frame clones and drops some. The data contain tens of thousands of clones, roughly 93% of them singletons. The sequencing used CD4+ T cells from blood (PBMCs), collected 12 months after the transplant. The source of these receptors is a human patient who received a combined kidney and bone marrow transplant. Some T cells may originate from the graft donor. The CDR3 runs from the conserved cysteine through the conserved F or W. The D gene is left open where the match is weak. Where a row states a size, it is once, few, many or the class of an expanded clone; other rows omit it.

J	V	D	size	DNA	CDR3
TRBJ2-6	TRBV2	TRBD1	.	TGTGCCAGGGGACAGGGTCTCGCTGGGGCCAACGTCCTGACTTTC	CARGQGLAGANVLTF
TRBJ1-1	TRBV19	.	.	TGTGCCAGTAGAAGCCCTACGGGAAACACTGAAGCTTTCTTT	CASRSPTGNTEAFF
TRBJ2-1	TRBV12-5	TRBD2	.	TGTGCTAGTTTAGCGGGGCACTCCTACAATGAGCAGTTCTTC	CASLAGHSYNEQFF
TRBJ2-3	TRBV4-1	TRBD2	.	TGCGCCAGCAGCCAAGAAGCGAGCGGGAGAGGTCCTAGCACAGATACGCAGTATTTT	CASSQEASGRGPSTDTQYF
TRBJ1-2	TRBV28	.	.	TGTGCCAGCATGACGGGAAACTATGGCTACACCTTC	CASMTGNYGYTF
TRBJ1-6	TRBV5-1	TRBD1	once	TGCGCCAGCAGCTCCGGACAGGGGAATTCACCCCTCCACTTT	CASSSGQGNSPLHF
TRBJ1-3	TRBV5-4	.	.	TGTGCCAGCAGCTTGCGCAGTTCTGGAAACACCATATATTTT	CASSLRSSGNTIYF
TRBJ1-2	TRBV28	.	.	TGTGCCAGCAGCGCCGCCAGCTATGGCTACACCTTC	CASSAASYGYTF
TRBJ2-5	TRBV11-3	.	.	TGTGCCAGCAGCCCCCGGGTTGAGACCCAGTACTTC	CASSPRVETQYF
TRBJ1-1	TRBV30	.	.	TGTGCCTGGAGTATAATGGCTAACACTGAAGCTTTCTTT	CAWSIMANTEAFF
TRBJ2-7	TRBV7-2	TRBD2	.	TGTGCCAGCAGCCCCGGGGGGGGCGATTACGAGCAGTACTTC	CASSPGGGDYEQYF
TRBJ2-7	TRBV5-1	.	.	TGCGCCAGCAGCTTGGTTATGGCAGACTCTTCCTACGAGCAGTACTTC	CASSLVMADSSYEQYF
TRBJ2-5	TRBV7-3	.	.	TGTGCCAGCAGCGCAGGGCCCGAAGGAGAGACCCAGTACTTC	CASSAGPEGETQYF
TRBJ2-5	TRBV5-4	.	.	TGTGCCAGCAGCTATGAGGCAGCACAAGAGACCCAGTACTTC	CASSYEAAQETQYF
TRBJ2-2	TRBV9	.	.	TGTGCCAGCAGCGCGACACTTGACACCGGGGAGCTGTTTTTT	CASSATLDTGELFF
TRBJ2-7	TRBV12-5	TRBD1	.	TGTGCTAGTGGTTTGTTTATCCGGGACAGGGAGGGAGAGACGTGGTACTACGAGCAGTACTTC	CASGLFIRDREGETWYYEQYF
TRBJ2-3	TRBV5-1	TRBD1	.	TGCGCCAGCAGGACAGGGGGCACAGATACGCAGTATTTT	CASRTGGTDTQYF
TRBJ1-2	TRBV4-3	TRBD1	.	TGCGCCAGCAGCCGCAGGACAGGAGACTATGGCTACACCTTC	CASSRRTGDYGYTF
TRBJ2-1	TRBV29-1	.	once	TGCAGCGTTGGAGGGGGTTTCTACAATGAGCAGTTCTTC	CSVGGGFYNEQFF
TRBJ1-4	TRBV29-1	.	.	TGCAGCGTTGCCGGAACTAATGAAAAACTGTTTTTT	CSVAGTNEKLFF
TRBJ2-3	TRBV4-3	TRBD2	.	TGCGCCAGCAGCCAAACTCCAGCGGGGGGGGCAGATACGCAGTATTTT	CASSQTPAGGADTQYF
TRBJ2-5	TRBV30	TRBD2	.	TGTGCCTGGAGTGTAGGGGTAGCGGGAGTGGGAGAGACCCAGTACTTC	CAWSVGVAGVGETQYF
TRBJ2-5	TRBV9	TRBD1	.	TGTGCCAGCAGCGCTAGAAACAGGGGCCAAGAGACCCAGTACTTC	CASSARNRGQETQYF
TRBJ2-7	TRBV30	.	.	TGTGCCTGGACGCAGGGGAACTACGAGCAGTACTTC	CAWTQGNYEQYF
TRBJ2-2	TRBV5-1	.	.	TGCGCCAGCAGCTTGGCGGGGTCGAACACCGGGGAGCTGTTTTTT	CASSLAGSNTGELFF
TRBJ2-5	TRBV11-3	TRBD1	.	TGTGCCAGCAGCTTAGACGGACAGGGGACAGAGACCCAGTACTTC	CASSLDGQGTETQYF